The text below deals with one T cell receptor (beta chain). Its antigen is not known. The sample comes from a study of shared clonotypes between healthy human individuals. A CD45RA-negative memory subset and a CD45RA+ naive subset were separated from the CD4+ cells. Broader study findings: A small donor pool kept down the genetic and exposure-history diversity that was represented. Collection of samples was limited to blood; tissue repertoires likely differ.

The genomic DNA of each subset was split evenly across several immunoSEQ plates. TCRdb's copy holds only in-frame clones and misses some; the assay was immunoSEQ multiplex PCR. Of about 2.4 million clones in the sample, approximately 90% were seen once. The length of the CDR3 is 14 residues. The V gene lost 4 bases and the J gene lost 0 bases, with 9 bases spanning the gap. Per the germline V gene, CDR1 is SGHDT and CDR2 is YYEEEE. The J gene is TRBJ2-3, the V gene TRBV5-6, with no clear D. The TCR originated in a young man in good health. Sequencing input: naive CD4+ T cells sorted from blood. Subset: CD45RA+ positively selected. The CDR3 here is CASSRYTSTDTQYF. The DNA of the CDR3 is TGTGCCAGCAGCCGGTACACTAGCACAGATACGCAGTATTTT.